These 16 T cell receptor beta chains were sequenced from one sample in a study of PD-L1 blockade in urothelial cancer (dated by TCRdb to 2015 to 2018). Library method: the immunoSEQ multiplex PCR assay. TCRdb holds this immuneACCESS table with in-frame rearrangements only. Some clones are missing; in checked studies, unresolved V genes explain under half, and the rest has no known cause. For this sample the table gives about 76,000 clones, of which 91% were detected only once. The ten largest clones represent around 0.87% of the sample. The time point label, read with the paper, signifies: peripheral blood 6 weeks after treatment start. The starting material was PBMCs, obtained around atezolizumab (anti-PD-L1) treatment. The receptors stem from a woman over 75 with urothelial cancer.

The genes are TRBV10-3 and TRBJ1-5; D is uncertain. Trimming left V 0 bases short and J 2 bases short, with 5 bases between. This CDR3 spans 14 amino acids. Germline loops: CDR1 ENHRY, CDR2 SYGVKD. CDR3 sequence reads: CAISESRGNQPQHF. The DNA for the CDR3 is TGTGCCATCAGTGAGTCGCGGGGCAATCAGCCCCAGCATTTT.

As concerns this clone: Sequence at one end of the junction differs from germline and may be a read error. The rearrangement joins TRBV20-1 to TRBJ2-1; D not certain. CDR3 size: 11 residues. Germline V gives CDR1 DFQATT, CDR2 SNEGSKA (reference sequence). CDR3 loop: CSARNYPSRIF. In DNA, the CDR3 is TGCAGTGCGAGGAACTACCCCTCACGAATCTTC.

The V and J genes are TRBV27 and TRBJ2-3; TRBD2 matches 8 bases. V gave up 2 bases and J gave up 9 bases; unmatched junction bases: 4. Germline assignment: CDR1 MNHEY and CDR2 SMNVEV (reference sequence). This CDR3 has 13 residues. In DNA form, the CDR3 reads TGTGCCAGCAGTTTAGTTAGCGGGAAGACGCAGTATTTT. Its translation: CASSLVSGKTQYF.

CDR3 amino acids: CASSVGLAGASGELFF. The CDR3 DNA is TGTGCCAGCAGCGTAGGACTAGCGGGAGCCTCCGGGGAGCTGTTTTTT. The chain uses TRBV9 and TRBJ2-2, with 12 bases identical to TRBD2. Germline V gene sequence: CDR1 SGDLS, CDR2 YYNGEE. The V gene end was trimmed by 0 bases and the J gene end by 6 bases; junction bases not matched to a gene: 3. The CDR3 has 16 amino acids.

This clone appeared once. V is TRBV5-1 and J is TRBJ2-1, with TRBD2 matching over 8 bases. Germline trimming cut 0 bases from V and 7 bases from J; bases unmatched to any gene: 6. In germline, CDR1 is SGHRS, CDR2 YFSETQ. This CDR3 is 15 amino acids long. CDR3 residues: CASSLAAGAVNEQFF. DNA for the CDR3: TGCGCCAGCAGCTTGGCAGCGGGAGCAGTAAATGAGCAGTTCTTC.

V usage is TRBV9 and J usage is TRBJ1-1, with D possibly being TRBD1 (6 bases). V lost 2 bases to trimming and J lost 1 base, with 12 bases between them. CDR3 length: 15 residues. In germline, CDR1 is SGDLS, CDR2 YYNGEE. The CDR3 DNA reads TGTGCCAGCAGCGTCACAGGGAACGAGAACACTGAAGCTTTCTTT. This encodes CASSVTGNENTEAFF.

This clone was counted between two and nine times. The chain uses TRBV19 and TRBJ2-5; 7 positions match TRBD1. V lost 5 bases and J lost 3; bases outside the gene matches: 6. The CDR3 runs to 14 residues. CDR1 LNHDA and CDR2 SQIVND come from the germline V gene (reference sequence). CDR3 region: CASSVQGGKETQYF. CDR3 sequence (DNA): TGTGCCAGTAGTGTTCAAGGGGGCAAAGAGACCCAGTACTTC. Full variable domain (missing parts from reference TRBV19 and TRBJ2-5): DGGITQSPKYLFRKEGQNVTLSCEQNLNHDAMYWYRQDPGQGLRLIYYSQIVNDFQKGDIAEGYSVSREKKESFPLTVTSAQKNPTAFYLCASSVQGGKETQYFGPGTRLLVL.

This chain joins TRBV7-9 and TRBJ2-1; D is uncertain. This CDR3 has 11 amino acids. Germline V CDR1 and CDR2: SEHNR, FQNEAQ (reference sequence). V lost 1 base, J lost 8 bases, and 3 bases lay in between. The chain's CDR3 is CASSLVDEQFF. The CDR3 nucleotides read TGTGCCAGCAGCTTAGTCGATGAGCAGTTCTTC.

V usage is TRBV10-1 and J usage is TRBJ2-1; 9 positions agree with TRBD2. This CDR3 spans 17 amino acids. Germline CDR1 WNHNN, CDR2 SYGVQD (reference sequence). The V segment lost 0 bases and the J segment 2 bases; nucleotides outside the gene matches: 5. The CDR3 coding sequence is TGCGCCAGCAGTGAGTCGGCCAGCGGGGGGCCCTACAATGAGCAGTTCTTC. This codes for CASSESASGGPYNEQFF.

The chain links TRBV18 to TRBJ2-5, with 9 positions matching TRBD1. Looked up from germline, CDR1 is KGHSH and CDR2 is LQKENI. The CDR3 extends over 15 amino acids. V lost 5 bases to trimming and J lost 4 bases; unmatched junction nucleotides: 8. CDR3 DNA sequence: TGTGCCAGCTCAAGCCCGGGACAGGGATTAGAGACCCAGTACTTC. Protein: CASSSPGQGLETQYF.

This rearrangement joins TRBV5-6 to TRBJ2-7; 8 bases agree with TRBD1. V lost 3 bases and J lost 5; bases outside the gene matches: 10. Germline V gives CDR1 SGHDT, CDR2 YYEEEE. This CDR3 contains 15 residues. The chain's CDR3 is CASSSTGVRADEQYF. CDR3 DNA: TGTGCCAGCAGCTCGACAGGGGTCCGGGCGGACGAGCAGTACTTC.

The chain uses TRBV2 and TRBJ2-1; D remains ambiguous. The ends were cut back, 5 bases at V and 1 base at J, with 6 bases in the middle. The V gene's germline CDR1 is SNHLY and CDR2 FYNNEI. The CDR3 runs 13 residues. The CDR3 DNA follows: TGTGCCAGCAGTCAGGTTTCCTACAATGAGCAGTTCTTC. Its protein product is CASSQVSYNEQFF.

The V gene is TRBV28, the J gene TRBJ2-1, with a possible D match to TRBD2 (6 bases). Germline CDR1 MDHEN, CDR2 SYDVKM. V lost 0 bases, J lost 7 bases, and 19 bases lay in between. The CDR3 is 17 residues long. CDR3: CASSLWGRIGSQNEQFF. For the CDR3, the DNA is TGTGCCAGCAGTTTATGGGGGAGAATCGGGAGTCAGAATGAGCAGTTCTTC.

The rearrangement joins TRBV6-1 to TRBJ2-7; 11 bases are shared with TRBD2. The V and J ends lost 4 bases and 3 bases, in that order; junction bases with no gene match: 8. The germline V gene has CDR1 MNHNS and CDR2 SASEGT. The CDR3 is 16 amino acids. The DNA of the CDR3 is TGTGCCAGCAGTGGGGGCCCCCTAGCGGGAGGCTACGAGCAGTACTTC. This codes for CASSGGPLAGGYEQYF.

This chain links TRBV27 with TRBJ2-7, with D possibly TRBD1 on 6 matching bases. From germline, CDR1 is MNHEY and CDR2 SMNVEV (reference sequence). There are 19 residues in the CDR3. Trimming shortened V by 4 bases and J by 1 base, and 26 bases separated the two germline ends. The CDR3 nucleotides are TGTGCCAGCAGTTCCCGACCAACCATCACCCCAGGGGCTTCCTACGAGCAGTACTTC. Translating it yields CASSSRPTITPGASYEQYF.

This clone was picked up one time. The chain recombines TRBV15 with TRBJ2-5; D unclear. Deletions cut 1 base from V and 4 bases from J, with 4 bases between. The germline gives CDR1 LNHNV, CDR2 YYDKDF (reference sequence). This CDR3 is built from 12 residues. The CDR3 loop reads CATSRGGETQYF. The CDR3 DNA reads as TGTGCCACCAGCAGAGGAGGAGAGACCCAGTACTTC. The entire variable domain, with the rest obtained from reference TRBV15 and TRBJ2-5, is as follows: DAMVIQNPRYQVTQFGKPVTLSCSQTLNHNVMYWYQQKSSQAPKLLFHYYDKDFNNEADTPDNFQSRRPNTSFCFLDIRSPGLGDTAMYLCATSRGGETQYFGPGTRLLVL.